This TCR beta chain was found in a study of blood T cells in healthy people across ages. Isolating PBMCs gave at least 6 million of these cells per sample. This clonotype was counted once. Its specificity is not known. Study-level results: TCR beta diversity, measured per million T cells, fell in a roughly linear way with age. Comparison with aged donors showed that long-lived donors had more naive CD4+ cells and higher diversity.

Then a second PCR, running about 6 to 11 cycles, was carried out with a sample-barcoded 5' primer and a J-beta primer mix. Each single sample gave us at least 3 million CDR3-containing paired-end reads. TCRdb redid the calling of the 5' RACE reads with MiXCR, one entry per CDR3 protein. The table has around 710,000 distinct CDR3 sequences, approximately 43% seen once; the top ten hold more than 20%. The CDR3 is 13 residues long. Germline trimming cut 6 bases from V and 3 bases from J; bases unmatched to any gene: 3. Germline-derived CDR1 and CDR2 are DFQATT and SNEGSKA (reference sequence). The receptor comes from a woman aged 55-69 years in good health. The rearrangement joins TRBV20-1 to TRBJ1-4, with TRBD1 matching 8 bases. The specimen was blood. CDR3 nucleotide sequence: TGCAGTGCCCCCAGGGGGCCTAATGAAAAACTGTTTTTT. Protein sequence: CSAPRGPNEKLFF.